The clone carrying this T cell receptor beta chain was picked up a small number of times. The target antigen is unknown. The data derive from a study of beta chain features in type 1 diabetes. On average, the one heparinised blood draw given by each donor was roughly 100 mL. Naive, central memory, regulatory and stem cell-like memory cells within the CD4+ compartment were sorted using CD45RO/CCR7/CD25/CD127/CD95/CD27. Sorting gave populations that all exceeded 95% purity. Isolated RNA was reverse transcribed in full, so expressed TCRB transcripts were sequenced. Sequenced by immunoSEQ multiplex PCR; TCRdb stores in-frame clones only, minus some. This table holds 350,000 to 450,000 clones, less than 15% found once. Germline loops: CDR1 SGHAT, CDR2 FQNNGV. The CDR3 extends over 13 amino acids. Trimming took off 8 bases at V and 0 bases at J, with 10 bases between the two ends. Study observations and caveats: Naive, central memory and regulatory TCRB repertoires appeared more similar among patients than healthy donors.

The rearrangement joins TRBV11-2 to TRBJ2-5; D gene unclear. This clonotype was obtained from a woman between 18 and 29 years old in good health. Sequences were obtained from naive CD4+ T cells from blood. In DNA, the CDR3 is TGTGCCAGCCGGCCCAGGCACCAAGAGACCCAGTACTTC. This gives the protein CASRPRHQETQYF.